What follows are 26 T cell receptor beta chains derived from one specimen sequenced in a study of blood T cell repertoires in COVID-19. TCRdb's copy holds only in-frame clones and misses some; the assay was immunoSEQ multiplex PCR. Found here are about 110,000 clones, roughly 84% of them singletons; the top ten hold around 2%. The sequenced material came from peripheral blood. All receptors derive from a human donor in a cohort sampled during active COVID-19.

This clone was recorded only once. The V call is TRBV11-1, the J call TRBJ2-1; D is possibly TRBD2 (6 bases). V lost 1 base and J 3 bases, leaving 13 bases between the germline ends. Germline CDR1 SGHAT, CDR2 FQDESV (reference sequence). The CDR3 has 16 residues. This CDR3 reads CASSLGGGEFYNEQFF. CDR3 in DNA: TGTGCCAGCAGCTTAGGGGGCGGGGAGTTCTACAATGAGCAGTTCTTC.

This clone was counted a few times. The V gene is TRBV5-4, the J gene TRBJ1-6, with 9 bases aligning to TRBD1. V lost 4 bases and J lost 10; bases outside the gene matches: 6. The germline gives CDR1 SGHNT, CDR2 YYREEE (reference sequence). The CDR3 has 14 residues. CDR3 in DNA: TGTGCCAGCAGCCGGGACAGGGACAGCTCACCCCTCCACTTT. Encoded protein: CASSRDRDSSPLHF. The entire variable domain, with the rest obtained from reference TRBV5-4 and TRBJ1-6, is as follows: ETGVTQSPTHLIKTRGQQVTLRCSSQSGHNTVSWYQQALGQGPQFIFQYYREEENGRGNFPPRFSGLQFPNYSSELNVNALELDDSALYLCASSRDRDSSPLHFGNGTRLTVT.

A single count supports this clone. The CDR3 sequence is CASSPITTVPGETQYF. CDR3 DNA sequence: TGTGCCAGCAGCCCTATCACGACAGTTCCAGGAGAGACCCAGTACTTC. The V and J genes are TRBV7-8 and TRBJ2-5, with a tentative D call TRBD1 (5 bases). In germline, CDR1 is SGHVS, CDR2 FQNEAQ. Deletions cut 5 bases from V and 4 bases from J, with 20 bases between. The CDR3 runs 16 residues.

This clone has just one count. V is TRBV9 and J is TRBJ2-3; D is possibly TRBD2 (6 bases). CDR1 and CDR2 (germline): SGDLS, YYNGEE. The CDR3 sequence is 16 residues long. V was cut by 4 bases and J by 4 bases, with 19 bases left in between. CDR3 nucleotides: TGTGCCAGCAGCCCCCGACTAGAAGCAGGCGCAGATACGCAGTATTTT. Translating it yields CASSPRLEAGADTQYF.

The rearrangement joins TRBV4-1 to TRBJ1-1, with no clear D. The CDR3 extends over 14 amino acids. V lost 4 bases, J lost 1 base, and 10 bases lay in between. Germline-derived CDR1 and CDR2 are MGHRA and YSYEKL. The CDR3 is CASSPIPGNTEAFF. The CDR3 bases are TGCGCCAGCAGCCCGATTCCAGGGAACACTGAAGCTTTCTTT.

This clone was observed once. V usage is TRBV7-6 and J usage is TRBJ2-1; 10 nucleotides align to TRBD2. Trimming at V came to 2 bases and at J to 3 bases, leaving 1 base not matched to a gene. Germline CDR1 reads SGHVS; CDR2 reads FNYEAQ. The CDR3 loop spans 15 amino acids. The DNA of the CDR3 is TGTGCCAGCAGCTTAACTAGCGGGATCTACAATGAGCAGTTCTTC. Translated: CASSLTSGIYNEQFF.

The chain has TRBV9 and TRBJ2-2; 12 bases match TRBD2. CDR1 SGDLS and CDR2 YYNGEE come from the germline V gene. After removal of 1 base from V and 3 bases from J, the junction contained 10 bases not matched to a gene. This CDR3 spans 19 amino acids. The CDR3 DNA is TGTGCCAGCAGCGTACTCCCGACTAGCGGGAGTTCGGACACCGGGGAGCTGTTTTTT. As protein: CASSVLPTSGSSDTGELFF.

The rearrangement joins TRBV7-2 to TRBJ1-5, with D unclear. Germline V lookup: CDR1 SGHTA, CDR2 FQGNSA. The CDR3 contains 15 residues. V was pared by 2 bases and J by 0 bases, with 8 bases between. DNA of the CDR3: TGTGCCAGCAGCTTATCCAGAAATAGCAATCAGCCCCAGCATTTT. Amino acid sequence: CASSLSRNSNQPQHF. Combining the CDR3 with reference TRBV7-2 and TRBJ1-5 gives the whole variable domain GAGVSQSPSNKVTEKGKDVELRCDPISGHTALYWYRQSLGQGLEFLIYFQGNSAPDKSGLPSDRFSAERTGGSVSTLTIQRTQQEDSAVYLCASSLSRNSNQPQHFGDGTRLSIL.

V and J are TRBV5-4 and TRBJ1-1; tentatively, D is TRBD1 (6 bases). Germline V gene sequence: CDR1 SGHNT, CDR2 YYREEE (reference sequence). The CDR3 sequence is 14 residues long. Trimming left V 5 bases short and J 0 bases short, with 11 bases between. CDR3 region: CASRTGLMNTEAFF. The CDR3 DNA follows: TGTGCCAGCAGGACAGGACTCATGAACACTGAAGCTTTCTTT.

The chain links TRBV5-1 to TRBJ1-1; D is perhaps TRBD1 (6 bases). This CDR3 is 15 amino acids long. CDR1 and CDR2 (germline): SGHRS, YFSETQ. The ends were cut back, 0 bases at V and 6 bases at J, with 15 bases in the middle. The CDR3 nucleotides are TGCGCCAGCAGCTTGGAGGCAGGGGCGGCGGCTGAAGCTTTCTTT. It specifies CASSLEAGAAAEAFF.

The genes are TRBV7-9 and TRBJ2-1; 11 positions agree with TRBD2. The CDR3 consists of 16 residues. Germline assignment: CDR1 SEHNR and CDR2 FQNEAQ (reference sequence). V was clipped by 2 bases and J by 9 bases; unmatched bases: 9. CDR3 region: CASSLFLAGGVIEQFF. Written as DNA, the CDR3 is TGTGCCAGCAGCTTATTCCTAGCGGGAGGAGTAATTGAGCAGTTCTTC.

The V gene is TRBV9, the J gene TRBJ2-3, with D perhaps matching TRBD2 (5 bases). Trimming cost V 0 bases and J 6 bases, with 17 bases left between them. CDR3 length: 16 residues. Germline V gene data show CDR1 as SGDLS and CDR2 as YYNGEE. CDR3 DNA: TGTGCCAGCAGCGTAGGGGGAGACCGGGCGATGGATACGCAGTATTTT. This encodes CASSVGGDRAMDTQYF.

The gene calls are TRBV7-3 and TRBJ2-5, with D possibly being TRBD2 (7 bases). V lost 5 bases to trimming and J lost 7 bases, with 17 bases between them. The CDR3 spans 14 residues. The V gene's germline CDR1 is SGHTA and CDR2 FQGTGA. CDR3 region: CASSPGAGAGTQYF. CDR3 coding DNA: TGTGCCAGCAGCCCCGGGGCGGGGGCGGGGACCCAGTACTTC.

Regarding this clone: Other DNA sequences within the sample encode an identical CDR3. The rearrangement links TRBV3-1 (or the pseudogene TRBV3-2) to TRBJ2-7; 9 bases align to TRBD2. Trimming cost V 4 bases and J 0 bases; bases outside gene matches: 4. The length of the CDR3 is 15 residues. CDR1 and CDR2 (germline): LGHDT, YNNKEL (reference sequence). DNA for the CDR3: TGTGCCAGCAGCCTTAGCGGGAGCCCCTCCTACGAGCAGTACTTC. Translated, it gives CASSLSGSPSYEQYF.

V and J are TRBV5-1 and TRBJ2-3, with 12 bases aligning to TRBD2. In germline, CDR1 is SGHRS, CDR2 YFSETQ. The CDR3 runs to 18 residues. V dropped 1 base and J dropped 1; count of bases not matched to a gene: 7. CDR3: CASSLSPSGGAGTDTQYF. The CDR3 DNA reads TGCGCCAGCAGCTTGAGTCCTAGCGGGGGGGCCGGCACAGATACGCAGTATTTT.

This clone came up a few times. The CDR3 DNA sequence: TGCGCCAGTTCGAGGGAGCCTAATGAAAAACTGTTTTTT. It is translated as CASSREPNEKLFF. The V call is TRBV5-1, the J call TRBJ1-4; D call uncertain. This CDR3 contains 13 residues. Looked up from germline, CDR1 is SGHRS and CDR2 is YFSETQ. Trimming took 8 bases from V and 3 from J, leaving 11 bases between them. The complete variable domain, with remaining parts taken from reference TRBV5-1 and TRBJ1-4, reads KAGVTQTPRYLIKTRGQQVTLSCSPISGHRSVSWYQQTPGQGLQFLFEYFSETQRNKGNFPGRFSGRQFSNSRSEMNVSTLELGDSALYLCASSREPNEKLFFGSGTQLSVL.

The V and J genes are TRBV24-1 and TRBJ2-5; maybe TRBD2 (6 bases). The CDR3 is 15 residues long. The germline CDR1 and CDR2 sequences are KGHDR and SFDVKD. V shed 6 bases and J shed 0 bases, with 13 bases lying between them. The CDR3 sequence: CATSITSRDQETQYF. CDR3 nucleotide sequence: TGTGCCACCAGTATTACTAGCAGGGACCAAGAGACCCAGTACTTC.

This chain links TRBV18 with TRBJ2-4, with 7 nucleotides matching TRBD2. The CDR3 length is 20 residues. CDR1 is KGHSH, CDR2 LQKENI, per germline. The J segment lost 0 bases and the V segment lost 1 base, leaving 15 bases of the junction unmatched. CDR3 coding DNA: TGTGCCAGCTCACCACGGGCCCCCGGGCTAGCGGTTGCAGCCAAAAACATTCAGTACTTC. Protein product: CASSPRAPGLAVAAKNIQYF.

This clone was observed a few times. The J gene is TRBJ1-6, the V gene TRBV7-9, with D possibly TRBD1 on 6 matching bases. Germline CDR1 reads SEHNR; CDR2 reads FQNEAQ (reference sequence). V lost 6 bases, J lost 7 bases, and 10 bases lay in between. The CDR3 sequence is 13 residues long. The chain's CDR3 is CASRVQGNSPLHF. In DNA, the CDR3 is TGTGCCAGCAGAGTACAGGGAAATTCACCCCTCCACTTT.

The CDR3 nucleotides read TGTGCCAGCAGCCGGGTCTGGGGGGGTGATCAGCCCCAGCATTTT. Protein: CASSRVWGGDQPQHF. The chain employs TRBV7-2 and TRBJ1-5; D might be TRBD1 (5 bases). CDR3 length equals 15 residues. Trimming took off 5 bases at V and 5 bases at J, with 16 bases between the two ends. Germline loops: CDR1 SGHTA, CDR2 FQGNSA.

The chain uses TRBV5-1 and TRBJ2-1; 8 bases agree with TRBD1. After removal of 0 bases from V and 1 base from J, the junction contained 3 bases not matched to a gene. The CDR3 totals 16 residues. Germline lookup yields CDR1 SGHRS and CDR2 YFSETQ. The CDR3 sequence is CASSLGQGASYNEQFF. For the CDR3, the DNA is TGCGCCAGCAGCTTGGGGCAGGGGGCGTCCTACAATGAGCAGTTCTTC.

The V gene is TRBV7-9, the J gene TRBJ1-2; D not certain. The CDR3 has 12 amino acids. V lost 1 base and J 8 bases, leaving 8 bases between the germline ends. The germline V gene has CDR1 SEHNR and CDR2 FQNEAQ (reference sequence). The CDR3 sequence is CASSLGPRGYTF. In DNA form, the CDR3 reads TGTGCCAGCAGCTTAGGCCCCAGAGGCTACACCTTC.

The chain combines TRBV12-5 with TRBJ2-5; 8 bases are shared with TRBD2. The ends lost 0 bases at V and 0 bases at J; junction bases unmatched: 3. CDR1 is LGHNT, CDR2 FRNRAP, per germline. The length of the CDR3 is 16 residues. The CDR3 region has the DNA TGTGCTAGTGGTTTGGTCCCTAGCGGGTACCAAGAGACCCAGTACTTC. Translation: CASGLVPSGYQETQYF.

The chain links TRBV27 to TRBJ1-5; TRBD1 aligns across 10 bases. The V and J ends lost 10 bases and 5 bases, in that order; junction bases with no gene match: 11. Germline V gene lookup returns CDR1 MNHEY and CDR2 SMNVEV (reference sequence). This CDR3 contains 15 residues. The CDR3 reads CATAPGQGPYQPQHF. The CDR3 nucleotides are TGTGCCACAGCTCCGGGACAGGGGCCCTATCAGCCCCAGCATTTT.

The V and J genes are TRBV9 and TRBJ1-3; D remains unclear. V was clipped by 0 bases and J by 6 bases, with 16 bases between them. CDR3 size: 16 residues. From germline, CDR1 is SGDLS and CDR2 YYNGEE. The CDR3 DNA reads TGTGCCAGCAGCGTAGATTTTCAGGCCCGGCAAAACACCATATATTTT. The encoded protein is CASSVDFQARQNTIYF.

This clone appeared a single time. The chain links TRBV7-9 to TRBJ2-7, with D hard to call. The CDR3 runs 12 residues. Trimming removed 5 bases at V and 2 bases at J, with 7 bases between. The germline V gene has CDR1 SEHNR and CDR2 FQNEAQ (reference sequence). The CDR3: CASSRGPYEQYF. The CDR3 DNA is TGTGCCAGCAGCCGCGGCCCCTACGAGCAGTACTTC.